This T cell receptor beta chain was sequenced for a study of blood T cell repertoires in COVID-19. Background on the study: The recovered donors of Cohort 3 showed two negative PCRs, clearance, or symptom resolution. COVID-19 samples collected from the United States, Italy and Spain covered acute and convalescent phases.

Per the original data handling: How many nucleated cells were present was estimated from reference gene primer amplification. TCRdb keeps only in-frame clones here, not all; method: immunoSEQ multiplex PCR. Clone size and V and J calls were adopted from that table, with D and trimming inferred from the DNA. The data contain fewer than 250,000 clones, more than 85% of them singletons. Those enrolled, adults aged roughly 18 to 100 years, came from about two dozen US areas. Germline CDR1 SGHNT, CDR2 YENEEA. The CDR3 totals 14 residues. The trim removed 5 bases at V and 5 bases at J, leaving 6 bases unmatched.

The material sequenced was PBMCs or T cells enriched from blood (not recorded which). The rearrangement joins TRBV11-3 to TRBJ2-7; the match to TRBD1 covers 10 bases. This TCR derives from a woman between 40 and 50 years old in a cohort exposed to, infected with or recovered from COVID-19 (not recorded which). CDR3 bases: TGTGCCAGCAGCCCCTCGGGACAGGGGAACGAGCAGTACTTC. It codes for CASSPSGQGNEQYF.